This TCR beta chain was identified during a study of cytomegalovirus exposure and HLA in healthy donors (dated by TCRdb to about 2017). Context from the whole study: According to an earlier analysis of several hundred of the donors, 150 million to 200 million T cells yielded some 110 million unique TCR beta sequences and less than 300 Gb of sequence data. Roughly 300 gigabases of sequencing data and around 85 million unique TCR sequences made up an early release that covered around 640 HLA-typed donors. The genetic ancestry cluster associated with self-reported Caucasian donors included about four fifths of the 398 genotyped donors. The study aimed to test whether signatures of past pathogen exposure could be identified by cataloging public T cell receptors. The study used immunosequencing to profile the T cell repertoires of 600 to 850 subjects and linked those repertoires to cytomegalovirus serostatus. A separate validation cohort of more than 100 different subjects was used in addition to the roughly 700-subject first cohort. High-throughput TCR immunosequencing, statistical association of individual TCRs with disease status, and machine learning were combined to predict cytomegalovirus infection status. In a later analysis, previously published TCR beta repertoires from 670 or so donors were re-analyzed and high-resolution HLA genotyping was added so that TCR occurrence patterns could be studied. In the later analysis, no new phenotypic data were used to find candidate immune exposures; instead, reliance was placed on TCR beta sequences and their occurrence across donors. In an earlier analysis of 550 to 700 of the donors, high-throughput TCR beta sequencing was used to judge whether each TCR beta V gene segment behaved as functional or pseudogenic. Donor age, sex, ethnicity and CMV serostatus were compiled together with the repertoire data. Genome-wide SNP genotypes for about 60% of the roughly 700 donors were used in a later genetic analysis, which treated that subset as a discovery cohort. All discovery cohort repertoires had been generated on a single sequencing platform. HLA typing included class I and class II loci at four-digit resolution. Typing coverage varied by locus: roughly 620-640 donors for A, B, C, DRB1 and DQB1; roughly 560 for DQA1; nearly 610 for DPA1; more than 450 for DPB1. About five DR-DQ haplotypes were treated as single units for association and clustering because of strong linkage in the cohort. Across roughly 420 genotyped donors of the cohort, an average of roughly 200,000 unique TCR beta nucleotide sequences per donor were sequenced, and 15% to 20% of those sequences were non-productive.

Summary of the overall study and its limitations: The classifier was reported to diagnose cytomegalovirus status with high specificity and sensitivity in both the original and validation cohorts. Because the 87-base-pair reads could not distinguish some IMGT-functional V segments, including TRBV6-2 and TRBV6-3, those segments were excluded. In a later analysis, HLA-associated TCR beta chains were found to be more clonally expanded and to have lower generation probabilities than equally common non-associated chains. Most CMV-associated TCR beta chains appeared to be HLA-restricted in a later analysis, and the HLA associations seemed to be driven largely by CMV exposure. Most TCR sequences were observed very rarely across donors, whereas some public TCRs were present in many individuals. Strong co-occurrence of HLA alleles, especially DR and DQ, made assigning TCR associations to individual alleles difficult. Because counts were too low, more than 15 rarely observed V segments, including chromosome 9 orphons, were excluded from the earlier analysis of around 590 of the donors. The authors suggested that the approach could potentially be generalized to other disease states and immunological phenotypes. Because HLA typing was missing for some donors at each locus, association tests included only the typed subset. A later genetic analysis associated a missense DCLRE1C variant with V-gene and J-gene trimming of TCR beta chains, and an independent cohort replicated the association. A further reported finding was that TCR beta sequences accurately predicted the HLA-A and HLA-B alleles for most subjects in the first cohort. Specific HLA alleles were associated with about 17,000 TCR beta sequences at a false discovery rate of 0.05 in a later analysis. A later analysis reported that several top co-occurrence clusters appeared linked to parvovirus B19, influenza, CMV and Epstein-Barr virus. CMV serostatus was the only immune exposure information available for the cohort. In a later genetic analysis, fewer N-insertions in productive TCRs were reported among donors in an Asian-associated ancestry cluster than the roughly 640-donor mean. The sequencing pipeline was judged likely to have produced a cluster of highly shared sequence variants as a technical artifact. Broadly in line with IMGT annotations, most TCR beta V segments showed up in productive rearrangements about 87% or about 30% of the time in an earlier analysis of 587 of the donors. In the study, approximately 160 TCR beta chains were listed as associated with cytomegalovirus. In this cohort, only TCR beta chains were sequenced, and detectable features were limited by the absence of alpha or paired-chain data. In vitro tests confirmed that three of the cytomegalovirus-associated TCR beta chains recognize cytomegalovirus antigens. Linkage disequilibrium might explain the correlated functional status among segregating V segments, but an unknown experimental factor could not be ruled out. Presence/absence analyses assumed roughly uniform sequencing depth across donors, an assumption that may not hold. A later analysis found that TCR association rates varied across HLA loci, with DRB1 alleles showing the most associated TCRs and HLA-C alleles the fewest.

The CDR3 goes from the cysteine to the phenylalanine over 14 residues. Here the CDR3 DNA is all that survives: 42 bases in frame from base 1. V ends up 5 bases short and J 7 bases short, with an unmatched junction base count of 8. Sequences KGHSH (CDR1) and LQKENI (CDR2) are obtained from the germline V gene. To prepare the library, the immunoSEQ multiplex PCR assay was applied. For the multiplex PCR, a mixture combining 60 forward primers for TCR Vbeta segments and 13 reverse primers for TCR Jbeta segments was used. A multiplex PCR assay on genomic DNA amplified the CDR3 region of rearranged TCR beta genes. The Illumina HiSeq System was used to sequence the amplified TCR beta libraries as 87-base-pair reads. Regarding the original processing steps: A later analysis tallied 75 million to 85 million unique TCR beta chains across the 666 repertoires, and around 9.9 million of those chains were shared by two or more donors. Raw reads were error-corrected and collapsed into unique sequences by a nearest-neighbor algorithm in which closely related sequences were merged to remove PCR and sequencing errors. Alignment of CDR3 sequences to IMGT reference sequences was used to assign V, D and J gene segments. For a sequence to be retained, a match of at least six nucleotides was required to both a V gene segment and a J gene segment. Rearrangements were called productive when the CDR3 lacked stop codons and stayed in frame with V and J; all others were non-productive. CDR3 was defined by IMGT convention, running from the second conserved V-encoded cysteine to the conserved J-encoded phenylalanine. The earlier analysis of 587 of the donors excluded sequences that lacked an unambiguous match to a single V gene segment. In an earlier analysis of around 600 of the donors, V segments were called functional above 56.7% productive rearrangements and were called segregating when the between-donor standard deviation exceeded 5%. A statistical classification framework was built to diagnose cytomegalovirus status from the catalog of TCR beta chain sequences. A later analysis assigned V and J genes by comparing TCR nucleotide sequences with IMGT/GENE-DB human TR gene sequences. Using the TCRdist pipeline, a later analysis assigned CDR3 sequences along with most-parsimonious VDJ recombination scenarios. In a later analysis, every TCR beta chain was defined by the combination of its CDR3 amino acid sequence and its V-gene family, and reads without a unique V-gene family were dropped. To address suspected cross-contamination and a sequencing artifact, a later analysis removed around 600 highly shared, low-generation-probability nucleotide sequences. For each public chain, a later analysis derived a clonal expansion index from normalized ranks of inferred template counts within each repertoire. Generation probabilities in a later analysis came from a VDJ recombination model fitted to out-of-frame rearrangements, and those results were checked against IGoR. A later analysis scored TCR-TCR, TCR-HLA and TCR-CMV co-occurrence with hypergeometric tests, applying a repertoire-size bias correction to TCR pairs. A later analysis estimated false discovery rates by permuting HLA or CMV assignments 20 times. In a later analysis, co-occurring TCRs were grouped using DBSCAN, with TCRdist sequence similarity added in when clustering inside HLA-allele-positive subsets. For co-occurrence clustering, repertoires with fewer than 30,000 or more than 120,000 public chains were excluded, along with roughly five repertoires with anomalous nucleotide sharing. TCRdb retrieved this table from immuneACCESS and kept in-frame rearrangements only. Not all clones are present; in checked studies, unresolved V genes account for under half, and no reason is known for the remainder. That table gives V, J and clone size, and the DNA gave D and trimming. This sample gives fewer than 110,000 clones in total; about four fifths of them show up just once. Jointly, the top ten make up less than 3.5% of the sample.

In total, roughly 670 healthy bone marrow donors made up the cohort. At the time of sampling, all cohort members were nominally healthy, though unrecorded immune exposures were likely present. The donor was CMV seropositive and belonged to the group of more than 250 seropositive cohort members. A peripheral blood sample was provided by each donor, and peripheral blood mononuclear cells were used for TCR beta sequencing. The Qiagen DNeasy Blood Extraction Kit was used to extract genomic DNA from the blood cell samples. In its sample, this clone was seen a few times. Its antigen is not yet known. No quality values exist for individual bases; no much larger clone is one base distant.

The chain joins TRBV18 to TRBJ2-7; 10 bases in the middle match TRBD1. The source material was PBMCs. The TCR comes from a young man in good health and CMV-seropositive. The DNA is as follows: TGTGCCAGCTCATATACCGGGACAGGGGAGGAGCAGTACTTC. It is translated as CASSYTGTGEEQYF.